A selection of T cell receptor beta chains follows, all from one sample in a study of Graves' ophthalmopathy and Graves' hyperthyroidism. TCRdb processed the multiplex PCR reads anew with MiXCR; each CDR3 protein has one entry. The sample comprises over a million distinct CDR3 sequences, around a third of which are singletons, and approximately 12% rests with the top ten. The sequencing sample was made of peripheral blood or thyroid tissue (not recorded which). The receptors derive from an adult man with Graves' hyperthyroidism. CDR3s include the opening cysteine and the closing phenylalanine or tryptophan. A D gene is named only where the DNA matches it firmly. The size field is filled for only some rows; it gives once, few, many or a size class.

clone size	D gene	J gene	V gene	CDR3 protein	CDR3 DNA
once	TRBD1	TRBJ1-2	TRBV10-3	CASSSGQGARDGYTF	TGTGCCAGCAGTTCGGGACAGGGGGCTAGGGATGGCTACACCTTC
many	-	TRBJ2-7	TRBV20-1	CSARIPYEQYF	TGCAGTGCTAGGATTCCCTACGAGCAGTACTTC
-	-	TRBJ2-6	TRBV2	CASRKLGTTLSGANVLTF	TGTGCCAGCAGGAAGCTCGGAACAACTCTCTCTGGGGCCAACGTCCTGACTTTC
few	TRBD1	TRBJ1-5	TRBV6-1	CASSVNLQGAGNQPQHF	TGTGCCAGCAGTGTAAACCTACAGGGGGCCGGCAATCAGCCCCAGCATTTT
-	-	TRBJ1-1	TRBV5-6	CASSQADRDTEAFF	TGCGCCAGCAGCCAAGCCGACCGGGACACTGAAGCTTTCTTT
many	TRBD1	TRBJ2-7	TRBV29-1	CSVQRTGTGGYEQYF	TGCAGCGTTCAGCGGACCGGGACAGGGGGCTACGAGCAGTACTTC
few	-	TRBJ2-5	TRBV28	CASSCLRKRVQDQETQYF	TGTGCCAGCAGTTGTTTGAGAAAGAGGGTACAGGACCAAGAGACCCAGTACTTC
-	-	TRBJ2-5	TRBV6-5	CASSFVTPPETQYF	TGTGCCAGCAGTTTCGTGACACCTCCAGAGACCCAGTACTTC
-	TRBD1	TRBJ1-5	TRBV15	CATSRKRTGISQPQHF	TGTGCCACCAGCAGAAAACGGACAGGGATAAGTCAGCCCCAGCATTTT
many	TRBD1	TRBJ2-7	TRBV7-9	CASSDPDRASYEQYF	TGTGCCAGCAGCGACCCGGACAGGGCGTCCTACGAGCAGTACTTC
many	-	TRBJ1-4	TRBV2	CASRDIQEKLFF	TGTGCCAGCAGGGACATACAGGAAAAACTGTTTTTT
few	TRBD1	TRBJ1-1	TRBV11-1	CASSSHRGRGTEAFF	TGTGCCAGCAGCTCTCACAGGGGGCGGGGGACTGAAGCTTTCTTT
-	-	TRBJ2-5	TRBV9	CASSDIPTDTQYF	TGTGCCAGCAGCGACATTCCCACAGATACGCAGTACTTC
-	-	TRBJ1-1	TRBV29-1	CSVDLNGTNTEAFF	TGCAGCGTTGACTTAAACGGGACAAACACTGAAGCTTTCTTT
-	-	TRBJ2-5	TRBV20-1	CSARDPRRNQETQYF	TGCAGTGCTAGAGACCCGAGGCGGAATCAAGAGACCCAGTACTTC
few	TRBD1	TRBJ2-7	TRBV7-8	CASSQDREYEQYF	TGTGCCAGCAGCCAGGACAGGGAGTACGAGCAGTACTTC
few	-	TRBJ1-3	TRBV20-1	CSTRDDRSGNTIYF	TGCAGTACTAGAGATGACCGGTCTGGAAACACCATATATTTT